This T cell receptor (beta chain) was captured by sequencing in a study of blood T cell repertoires in COVID-19 (dated by TCRdb to 2019 to 2021). Background for the entire study: Samples covering the acute and convalescent phases of COVID-19 were provided by collaborators in the United States, Italy and Spain. The prospective study material was composed of cDNA or gDNA derived from T cells, B-cell-depleted T cells, or PBMCs. Where available, HLA class I and class II types were taken from metadata supplied by the sample provider and were not determined by assay-based typing. Subjects who had been exposed to COVID-19, were actively infected with it, or had recovered from it provided the deeply sampled blood TCRbeta repertoires that made up the dataset. The repertoires were released in a freely available public database meant as a resource for research on the immune response to SARS-CoV-2. A de-identified subject ID, COVID-19 status, age in years and sex were almost always included in the sample metadata. The samples were drawn from two sources: the first 160 participants of the ongoing ImmuneRACE study, and 1,000 to 1,500 subjects contributed by 6 global collaborators. The research as a whole found: The quantity of clinical and demographic metadata differed by source and by participant and was supplied without curation.

The collaborating institutions used their own protocols to collect whole blood in K2EDTA tubes. For TCRbeta analysis, collaborator samples were shipped as frozen whole blood, as isolated PBMCs, or as DNA extracted from either sample type. TCRbeta CDR3 regions were amplified from genomic DNA by means of the immunoSEQ Assay, a bias-controlled multiplex PCR. On the study's bioinformatics: Nucleated cell counts per sample were estimated from amplification of reference gene primers within the assay. To quantify the absolute abundance of each unique TCRbeta CDR3 rearrangement, sequence reads were collapsed and filtered. For each sample, productive Simpson clonality was calculated as the square root of Simpson's diversity index over productive rearrangements. As stored in TCRdb, this immuneACCESS dataset retains in-frame rearrangements with V and J assigned. A fraction of the clones does not appear; measured against another copy, unresolved V genes explain less than half of the discrepancy, and the remainder lacks a known reason. The D gene and trimming were derived from the DNA, and the V and J assignments and clone size from that table. Across this sample there are 120,000 to 150,000 clones, with more than 65% seen only once. The biggest ten clones account for around 8% of the sample.

Concerning this clone itself: Its antigen is not yet known. No much larger clone is present one base from it, and per-base qualities are unavailable.

This sequence was found in a human donor in a cohort sampled during active COVID-19. The sample taken for sequencing was peripheral blood.

The sequenced DNA: TGCGCCAGCAGCTTGGTTTCCTCGTCCTACGAGCAGTACTTC. Its translation reads: CASSLVSSSYEQYF. The chain uses TRBV5-1 and TRBJ2-7; the D gene cannot be resolved reliably. The CDR3 sequence holds 14 residues, the cysteine and phenylalanine included. Just CDR3 DNA is preserved here, 42 bases in frame from base 1. According to the germline V gene, CDR1 reads SGHRS and CDR2 reads YFSETQ. V is cut by 0 bases and J by 1 base, and the space between the germline ends is 8 bases.